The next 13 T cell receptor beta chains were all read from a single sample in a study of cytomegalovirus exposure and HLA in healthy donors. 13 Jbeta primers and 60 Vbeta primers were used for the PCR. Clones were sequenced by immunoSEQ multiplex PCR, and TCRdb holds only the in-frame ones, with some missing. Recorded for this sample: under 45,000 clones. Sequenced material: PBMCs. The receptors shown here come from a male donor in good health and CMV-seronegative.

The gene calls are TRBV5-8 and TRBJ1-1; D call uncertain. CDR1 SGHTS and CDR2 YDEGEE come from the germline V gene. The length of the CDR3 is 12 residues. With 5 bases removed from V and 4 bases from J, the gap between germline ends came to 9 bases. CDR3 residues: CASSESLTEAFF. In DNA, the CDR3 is TGTGCCAGCAGTGAGTCCCTCACTGAAGCTTTCTTT.

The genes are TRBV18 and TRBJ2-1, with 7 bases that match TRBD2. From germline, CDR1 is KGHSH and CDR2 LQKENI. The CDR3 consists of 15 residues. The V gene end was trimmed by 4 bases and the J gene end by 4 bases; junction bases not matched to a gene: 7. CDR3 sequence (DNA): TGTGCCAGCTCACAACGGGGGGTCGCGTACAATGAGCAGTTCTTC. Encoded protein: CASSQRGVAYNEQFF.

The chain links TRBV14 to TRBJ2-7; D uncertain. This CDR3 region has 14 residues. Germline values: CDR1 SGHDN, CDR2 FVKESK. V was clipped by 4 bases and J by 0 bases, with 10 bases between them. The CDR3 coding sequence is TGTGCCAGCAGCCCATCTATAAACTCCTACGAGCAGTACTTC. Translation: CASSPSINSYEQYF.

The CDR3 loop is CASSENTRFIYEQYF. CDR3 nucleotides: TGTGCCAGCAGTGAAAACACCCGTTTTATCTACGAGCAGTACTTC. The chain has TRBV6-1 and TRBJ2-7; D gene unclear. The V gene's germline CDR1 is MNHNS and CDR2 SASEGT. This CDR3 contains 15 residues. V was trimmed by 2 bases and J by 3 bases, leaving 14 bases between them.

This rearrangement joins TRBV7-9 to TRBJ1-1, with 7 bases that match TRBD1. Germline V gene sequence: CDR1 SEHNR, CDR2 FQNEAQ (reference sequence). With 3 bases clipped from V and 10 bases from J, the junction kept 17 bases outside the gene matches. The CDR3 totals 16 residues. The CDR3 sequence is CASSFPRSGGPDRAFF. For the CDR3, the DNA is TGTGCCAGCAGCTTCCCAAGATCAGGGGGGCCCGATCGAGCTTTCTTT.

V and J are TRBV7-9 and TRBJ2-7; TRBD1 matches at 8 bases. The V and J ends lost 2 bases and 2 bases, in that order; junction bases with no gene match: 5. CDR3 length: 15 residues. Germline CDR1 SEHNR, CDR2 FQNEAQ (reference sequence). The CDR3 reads CASSLTGGIAYEQYF. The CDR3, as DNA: TGTGCCAGCAGCTTAACAGGGGGAATAGCCTACGAGCAGTACTTC. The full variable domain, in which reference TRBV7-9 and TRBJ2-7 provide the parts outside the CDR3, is DTGVSQNPRHKITKRGQNVTFRCDPISEHNRLYWYRQTLGQGPEFLTYFQNEAQLEKSRLLSDRFSAERPKGSFSTLEIQRTEQGDSAMYLCASSLTGGIAYEQYFGPGTRLTVT.

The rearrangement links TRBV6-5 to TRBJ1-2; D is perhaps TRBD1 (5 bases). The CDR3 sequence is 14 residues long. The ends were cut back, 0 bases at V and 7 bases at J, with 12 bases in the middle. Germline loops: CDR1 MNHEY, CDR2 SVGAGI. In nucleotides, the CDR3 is TGTGCCAGCAGTTACTCCCAGGGCGCAGGTGGCTACACCTTC. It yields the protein CASSYSQGAGGYTF.

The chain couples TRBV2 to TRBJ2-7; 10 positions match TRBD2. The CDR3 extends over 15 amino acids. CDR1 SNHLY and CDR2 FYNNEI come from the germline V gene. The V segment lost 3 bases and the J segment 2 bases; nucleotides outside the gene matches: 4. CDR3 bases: TGTGCCAGCAGTGACCTAGCGGGGGCCCCCTACGAGCAGTACTTC. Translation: CASSDLAGAPYEQYF.

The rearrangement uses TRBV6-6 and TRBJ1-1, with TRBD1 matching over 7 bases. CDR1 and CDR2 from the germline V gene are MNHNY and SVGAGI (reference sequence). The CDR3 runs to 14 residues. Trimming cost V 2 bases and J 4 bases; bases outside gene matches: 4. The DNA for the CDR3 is TGTGCCAGCAGTTACGAGACAGGGATCACTGAAGCTTTCTTT. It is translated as CASSYETGITEAFF.

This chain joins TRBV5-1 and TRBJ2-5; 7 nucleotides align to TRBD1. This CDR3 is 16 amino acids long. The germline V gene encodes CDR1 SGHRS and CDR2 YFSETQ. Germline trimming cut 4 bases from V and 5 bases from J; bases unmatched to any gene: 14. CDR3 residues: CASSPGYGDRGETQYF. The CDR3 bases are TGCGCCAGCAGCCCGGGGTATGGGGACAGAGGGGAGACCCAGTACTTC.

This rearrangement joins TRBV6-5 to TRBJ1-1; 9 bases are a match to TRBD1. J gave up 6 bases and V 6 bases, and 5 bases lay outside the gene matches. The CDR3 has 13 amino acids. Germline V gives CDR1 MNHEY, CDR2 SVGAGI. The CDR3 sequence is CASRRTGVAEAFF. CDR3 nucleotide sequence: TGTGCCAGCAGGCGGACAGGGGTTGCTGAAGCTTTCTTT.

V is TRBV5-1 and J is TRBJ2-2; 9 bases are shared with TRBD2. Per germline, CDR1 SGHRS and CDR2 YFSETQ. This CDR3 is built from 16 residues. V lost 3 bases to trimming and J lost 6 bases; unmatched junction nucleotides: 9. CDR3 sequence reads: CASSYGLATVAGELFF. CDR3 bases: TGCGCCAGCAGCTACGGACTAGCGACGGTAGCCGGGGAGCTGTTTTTT. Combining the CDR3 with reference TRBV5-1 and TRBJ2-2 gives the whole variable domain KAGVTQTPRYLIKTRGQQVTLSCSPISGHRSVSWYQQTPGQGLQFLFEYFSETQRNKGNFPGRFSGRQFSNSRSEMNVSTLELGDSALYLCASSYGLATVAGELFFGEGSRLTVL.

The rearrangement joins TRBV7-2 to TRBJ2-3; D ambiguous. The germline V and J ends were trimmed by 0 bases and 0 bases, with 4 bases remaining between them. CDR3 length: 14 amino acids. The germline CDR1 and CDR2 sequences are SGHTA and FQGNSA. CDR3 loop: CASSLARSTDTQYF. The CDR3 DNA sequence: TGTGCCAGCAGCTTAGCGCGCAGCACAGATACGCAGTATTTT.